This T cell receptor beta chain is from a study of CD8 T cells in Susac syndrome. Random-hexamer reverse transcription was applied to about 0.5 to 1 ug RNA. MiXCR, run by TCRdb on the immunoSEQ multiplex PCR reads, gives a single entry per CDR3 protein. Of roughly 250,000 distinct CDR3 sequences in the sample, almost 97% are singletons; the top ten hold approximately 0.1%. Trimming at V came to 6 bases and at J to 7 bases, leaving 9 bases not matched to a gene. The CDR3 is 14 residues long. Germline assignment: CDR1 SQVTM and CDR2 ANQGSEA. Sample: CD4+ T cells from PBMCs. This sequence originates from a human donor with Susac syndrome. The chain employs TRBV29-1 and TRBJ2-2; 9 nucleotides line up with TRBD1. CDR3: CSVVTGGSIGELFF. CDR3 DNA sequence: TGCAGCGTAGTGACAGGGGGTAGTATCGGGGAGCTGTTTTTT.